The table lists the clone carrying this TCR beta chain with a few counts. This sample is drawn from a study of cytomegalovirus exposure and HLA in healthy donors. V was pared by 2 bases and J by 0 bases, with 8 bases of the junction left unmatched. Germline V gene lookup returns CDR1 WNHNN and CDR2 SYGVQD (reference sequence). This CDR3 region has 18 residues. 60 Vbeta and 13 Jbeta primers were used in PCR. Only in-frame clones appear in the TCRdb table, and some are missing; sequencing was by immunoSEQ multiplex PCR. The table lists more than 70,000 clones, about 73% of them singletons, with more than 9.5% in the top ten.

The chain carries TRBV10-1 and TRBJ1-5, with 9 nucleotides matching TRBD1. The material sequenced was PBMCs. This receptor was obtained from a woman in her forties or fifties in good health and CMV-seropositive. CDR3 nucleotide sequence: TGCGCCAGCAGTGAGCGGACAGGGGCGTTTCCTAGCAATCAGCCCCAGCATTTT. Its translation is CASSERTGAFPSNQPQHF.